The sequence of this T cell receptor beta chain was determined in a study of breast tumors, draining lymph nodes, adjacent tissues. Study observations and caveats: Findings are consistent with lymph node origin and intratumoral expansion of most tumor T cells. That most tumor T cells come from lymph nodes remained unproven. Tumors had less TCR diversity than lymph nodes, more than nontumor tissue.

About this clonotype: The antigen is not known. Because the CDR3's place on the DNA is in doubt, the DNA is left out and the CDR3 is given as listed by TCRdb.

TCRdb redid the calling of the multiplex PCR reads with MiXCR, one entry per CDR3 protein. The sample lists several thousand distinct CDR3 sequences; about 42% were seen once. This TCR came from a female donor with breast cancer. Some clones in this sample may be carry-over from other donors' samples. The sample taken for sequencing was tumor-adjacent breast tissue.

The CDR3 is CASSLPGGYGEKLFFGSGTQYF. The J gene is TRBJ2-5, the V gene TRBV5-1; no check of the table's D call, TRBD1, against the DNA was made. Inclusive of both ends, the CDR3 amounts to 22 amino acids. In germline, CDR1 is SGHRS, CDR2 YFSETQ.